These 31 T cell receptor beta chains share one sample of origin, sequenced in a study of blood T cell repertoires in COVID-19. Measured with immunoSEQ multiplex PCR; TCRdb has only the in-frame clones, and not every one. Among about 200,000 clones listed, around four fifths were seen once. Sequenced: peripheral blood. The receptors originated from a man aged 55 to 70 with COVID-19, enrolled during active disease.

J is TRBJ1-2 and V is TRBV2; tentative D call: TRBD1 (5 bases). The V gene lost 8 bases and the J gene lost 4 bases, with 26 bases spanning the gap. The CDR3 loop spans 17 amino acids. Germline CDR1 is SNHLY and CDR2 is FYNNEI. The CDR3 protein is CASVKEGRVGLLYGYTF. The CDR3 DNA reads TGTGCCAGCGTAAAGGAGGGCAGGGTGGGATTACTCTATGGCTACACCTTC.

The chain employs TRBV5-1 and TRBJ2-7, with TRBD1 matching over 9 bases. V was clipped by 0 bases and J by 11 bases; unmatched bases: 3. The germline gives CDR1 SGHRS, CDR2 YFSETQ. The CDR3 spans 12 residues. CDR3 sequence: CASSLDRTGEYF. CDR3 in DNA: TGCGCCAGCAGCTTGGATCGGACAGGGGAGTACTTC.

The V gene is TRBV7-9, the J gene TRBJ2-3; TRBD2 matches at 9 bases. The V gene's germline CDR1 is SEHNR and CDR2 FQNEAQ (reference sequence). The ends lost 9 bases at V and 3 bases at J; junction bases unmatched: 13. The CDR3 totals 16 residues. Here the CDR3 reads CASGRRAGGFTDTQYF. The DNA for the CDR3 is TGTGCCAGTGGGAGAAGAGCGGGAGGCTTTACAGATACGCAGTATTTT.

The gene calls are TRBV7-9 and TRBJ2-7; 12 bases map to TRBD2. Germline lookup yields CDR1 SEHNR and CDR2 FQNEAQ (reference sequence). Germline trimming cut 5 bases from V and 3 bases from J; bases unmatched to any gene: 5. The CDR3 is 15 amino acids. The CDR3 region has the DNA TGTGCCAGCAGCCTACGACTAGCGGGAGACTACGAGCAGTACTTC. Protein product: CASSLRLAGDYEQYF.

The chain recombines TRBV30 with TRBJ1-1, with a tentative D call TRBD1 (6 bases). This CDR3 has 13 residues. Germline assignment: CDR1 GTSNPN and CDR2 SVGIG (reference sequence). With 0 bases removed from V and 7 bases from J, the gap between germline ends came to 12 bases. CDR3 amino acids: CAWSVQGANEAFF. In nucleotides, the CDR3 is TGTGCCTGGAGTGTACAGGGAGCAAATGAAGCTTTCTTT.

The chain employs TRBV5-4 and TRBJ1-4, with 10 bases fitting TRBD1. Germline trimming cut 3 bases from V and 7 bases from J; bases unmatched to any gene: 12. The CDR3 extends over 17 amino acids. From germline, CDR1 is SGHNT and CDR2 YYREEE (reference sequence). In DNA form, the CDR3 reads TGTGCCAGCAGCTCGGGACAGGGGTTGAAGGACTTTGAAAAACTGTTTTTT. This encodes CASSSGQGLKDFEKLFF.

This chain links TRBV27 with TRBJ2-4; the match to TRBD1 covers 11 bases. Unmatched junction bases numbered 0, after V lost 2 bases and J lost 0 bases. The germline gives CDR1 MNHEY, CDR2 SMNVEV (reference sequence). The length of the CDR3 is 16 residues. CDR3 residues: CASSLGTGGAKNIQYF. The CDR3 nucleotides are TGTGCCAGCAGTTTAGGGACAGGGGGAGCCAAAAACATTCAGTACTTC.

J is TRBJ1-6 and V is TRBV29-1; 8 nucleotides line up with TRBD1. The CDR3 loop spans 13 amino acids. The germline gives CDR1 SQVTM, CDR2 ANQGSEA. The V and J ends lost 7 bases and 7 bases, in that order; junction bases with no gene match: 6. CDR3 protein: CSAVTGVNSPLHF. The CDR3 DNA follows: TGCAGCGCTGTGACAGGGGTCAATTCACCCCTCCACTTT.

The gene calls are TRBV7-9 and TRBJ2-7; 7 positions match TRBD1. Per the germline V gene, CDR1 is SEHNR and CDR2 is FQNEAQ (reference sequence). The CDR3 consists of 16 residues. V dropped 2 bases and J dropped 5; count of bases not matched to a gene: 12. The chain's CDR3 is CASSLIVRGLGDEQYF. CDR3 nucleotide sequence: TGTGCCAGCAGCTTAATAGTGAGGGGGCTAGGGGACGAGCAGTACTTC.

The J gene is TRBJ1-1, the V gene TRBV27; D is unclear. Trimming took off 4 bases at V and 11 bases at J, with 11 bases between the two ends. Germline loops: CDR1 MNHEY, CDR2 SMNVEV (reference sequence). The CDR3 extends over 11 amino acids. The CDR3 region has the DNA TGTGCCAGCAGTTCGGGAGCAGTCGCTTTCTTT. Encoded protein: CASSSGAVAFF.

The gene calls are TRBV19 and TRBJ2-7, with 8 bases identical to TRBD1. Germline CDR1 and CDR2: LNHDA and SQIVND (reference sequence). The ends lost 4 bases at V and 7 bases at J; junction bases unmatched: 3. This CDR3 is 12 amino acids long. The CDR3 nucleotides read TGTGCCAGTAGTAGGACAGGGCAGGAGCAGTACTTC. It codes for CASSRTGQEQYF.

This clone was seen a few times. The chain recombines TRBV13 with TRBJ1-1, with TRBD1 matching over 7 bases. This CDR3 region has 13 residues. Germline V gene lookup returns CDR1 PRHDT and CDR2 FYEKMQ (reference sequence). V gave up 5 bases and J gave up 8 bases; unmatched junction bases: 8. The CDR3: CASSHDDRAEAFF. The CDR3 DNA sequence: TGTGCCAGCAGCCACGACGACAGGGCCGAAGCTTTCTTT. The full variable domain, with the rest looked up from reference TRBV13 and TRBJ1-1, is AAGVIQSPRHLIKEKRETATLKCYPIPRHDTVYWYQQGPGQDPQFLISFYEKMQSDKGSIPDRFSAQQFSDYHSELNMSSLELGDSALYFCASSHDDRAEAFFGQGTRLTVV.

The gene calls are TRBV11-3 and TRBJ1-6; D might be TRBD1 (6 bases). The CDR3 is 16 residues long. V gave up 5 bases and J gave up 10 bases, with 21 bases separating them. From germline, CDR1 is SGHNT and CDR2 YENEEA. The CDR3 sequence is CASSPLDRYDGSPLHF. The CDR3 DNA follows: TGTGCCAGCAGCCCATTAGACAGGTACGACGGCTCACCCCTCCACTTT.

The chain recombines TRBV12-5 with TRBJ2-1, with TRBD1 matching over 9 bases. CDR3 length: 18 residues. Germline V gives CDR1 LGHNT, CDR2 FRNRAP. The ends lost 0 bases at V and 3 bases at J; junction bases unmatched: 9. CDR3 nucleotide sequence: TGTGCTAGTGGTTTGGTCACATCACAGGGGGCGAGCTACAATGAGCAGTTCTTC. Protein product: CASGLVTSQGASYNEQFF.

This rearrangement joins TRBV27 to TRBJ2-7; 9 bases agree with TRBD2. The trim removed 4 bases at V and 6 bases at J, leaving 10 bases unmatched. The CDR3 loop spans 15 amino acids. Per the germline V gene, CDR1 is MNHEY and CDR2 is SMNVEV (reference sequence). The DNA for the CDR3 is TGTGCCAGCAGTTCCAGGACTAGCGATTTTGCCGAGCAGTACTTC. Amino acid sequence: CASSSRTSDFAEQYF.

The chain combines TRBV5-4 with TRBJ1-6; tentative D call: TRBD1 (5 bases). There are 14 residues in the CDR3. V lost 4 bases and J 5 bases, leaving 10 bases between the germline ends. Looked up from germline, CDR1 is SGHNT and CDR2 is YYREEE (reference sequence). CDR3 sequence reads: CASSHQGNNSPLHF. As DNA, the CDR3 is TGTGCCAGCAGCCATCAGGGTAATAATTCACCCCTCCACTTT.

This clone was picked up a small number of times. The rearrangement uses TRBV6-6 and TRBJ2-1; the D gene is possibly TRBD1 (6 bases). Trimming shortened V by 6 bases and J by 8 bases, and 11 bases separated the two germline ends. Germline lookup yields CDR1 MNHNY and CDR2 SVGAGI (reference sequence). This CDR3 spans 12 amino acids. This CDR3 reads CASSRKGDEQFF. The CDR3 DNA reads TGTGCCAGCAGCCGAAAGGGGGATGAGCAGTTCTTC.

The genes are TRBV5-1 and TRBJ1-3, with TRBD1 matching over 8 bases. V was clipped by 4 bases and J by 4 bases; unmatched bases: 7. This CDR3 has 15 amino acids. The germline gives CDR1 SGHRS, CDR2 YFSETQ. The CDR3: CASSPGQGSGNTIYF. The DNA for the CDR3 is TGCGCCAGCAGCCCTGGACAGGGTTCGGGAAACACCATATATTTT. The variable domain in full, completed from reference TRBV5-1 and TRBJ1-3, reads KAGVTQTPRYLIKTRGQQVTLSCSPISGHRSVSWYQQTPGQGLQFLFEYFSETQRNKGNFPGRFSGRQFSNSRSEMNVSTLELGDSALYLCASSPGQGSGNTIYFGEGSWLTVV.

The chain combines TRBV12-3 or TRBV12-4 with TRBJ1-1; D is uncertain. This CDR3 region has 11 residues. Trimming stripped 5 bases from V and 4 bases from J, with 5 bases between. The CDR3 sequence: CASSPRTEAFF. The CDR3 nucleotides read TGTGCCAGCAGTCCCCGCACTGAAGCTTTCTTT.

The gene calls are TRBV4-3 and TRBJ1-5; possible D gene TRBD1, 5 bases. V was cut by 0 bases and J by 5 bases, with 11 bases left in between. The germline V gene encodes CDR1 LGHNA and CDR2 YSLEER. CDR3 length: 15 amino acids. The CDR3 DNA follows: TGCGCCAGCAGCCAAGATGGGGGGACGTATCAGCCCCAGCATTTT. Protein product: CASSQDGGTYQPQHF.

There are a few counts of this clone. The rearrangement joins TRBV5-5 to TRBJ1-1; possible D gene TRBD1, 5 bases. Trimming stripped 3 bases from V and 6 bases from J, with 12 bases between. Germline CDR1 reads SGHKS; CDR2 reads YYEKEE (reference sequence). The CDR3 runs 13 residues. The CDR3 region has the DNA TGTGCCAGCAGCTCTTGGGGGGGATCTGAAGCTTTCTTT. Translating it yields CASSSWGGSEAFF.

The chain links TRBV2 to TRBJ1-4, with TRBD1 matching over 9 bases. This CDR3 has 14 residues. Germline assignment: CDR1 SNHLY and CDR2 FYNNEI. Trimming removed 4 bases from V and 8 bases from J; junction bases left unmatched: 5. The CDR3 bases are TGTGCCAGCAGTGCGCGACAGGGGGGGGAAAAACTGTTTTTT. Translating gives CASSARQGGEKLFF.

The CDR3 DNA reads as TGTGCCAGCAGCGTTGGACAGGCTGCTAACTATGGCTACACCTTC. Protein sequence: CASSVGQAANYGYTF. J is TRBJ1-2 and V is TRBV9; 7 bases fit TRBD1. CDR1 is SGDLS and CDR2 is YYNGEE in the germline V gene. CDR3 length: 15 amino acids. The V gene end was trimmed by 2 bases and the J gene end by 0 bases; junction bases not matched to a gene: 4.

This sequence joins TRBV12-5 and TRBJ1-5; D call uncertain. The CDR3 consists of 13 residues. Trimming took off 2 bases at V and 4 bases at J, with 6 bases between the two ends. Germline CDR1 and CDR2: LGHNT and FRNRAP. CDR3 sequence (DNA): TGTGCTAGTGGTTTGCAGGAAAATCAGCCCCAGCATTTT. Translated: CASGLQENQPQHF.

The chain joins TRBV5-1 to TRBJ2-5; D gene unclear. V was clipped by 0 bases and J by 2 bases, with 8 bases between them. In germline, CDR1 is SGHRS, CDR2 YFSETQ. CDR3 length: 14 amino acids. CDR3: CASSLAQTQETQYF. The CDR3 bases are TGCGCCAGCAGCTTGGCACAGACACAAGAGACCCAGTACTTC.

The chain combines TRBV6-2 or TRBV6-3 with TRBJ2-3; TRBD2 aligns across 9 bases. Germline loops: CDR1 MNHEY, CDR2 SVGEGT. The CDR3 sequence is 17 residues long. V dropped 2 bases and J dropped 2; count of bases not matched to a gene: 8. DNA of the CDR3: TGTGCCAGCAGTTACAATCCCCGACTAGCGGACACAGATACGCAGTATTTT. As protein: CASSYNPRLADTDTQYF.

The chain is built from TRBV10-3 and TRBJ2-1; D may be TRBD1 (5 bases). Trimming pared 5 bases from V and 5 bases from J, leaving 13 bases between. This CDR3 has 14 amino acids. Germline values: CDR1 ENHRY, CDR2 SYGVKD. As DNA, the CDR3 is TGTGCCATCAGTACCAGGGTAATAGACAATGAGCAGTTCTTC. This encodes CAISTRVIDNEQFF.

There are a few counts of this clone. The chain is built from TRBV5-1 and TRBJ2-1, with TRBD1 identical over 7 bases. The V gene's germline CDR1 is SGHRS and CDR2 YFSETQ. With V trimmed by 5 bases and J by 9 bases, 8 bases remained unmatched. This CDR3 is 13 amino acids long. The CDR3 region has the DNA TGCGCCAGCAGACTACAAGGGGGCAGTGAGCAGTTCTTC. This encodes CASRLQGGSEQFF.

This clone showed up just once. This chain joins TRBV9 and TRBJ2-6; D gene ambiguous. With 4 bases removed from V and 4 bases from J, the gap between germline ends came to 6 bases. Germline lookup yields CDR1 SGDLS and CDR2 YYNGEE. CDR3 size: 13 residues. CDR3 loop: CASSPLGANVLTF. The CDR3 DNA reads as TGTGCCAGCAGCCCCCTCGGGGCCAACGTCCTGACTTTC.

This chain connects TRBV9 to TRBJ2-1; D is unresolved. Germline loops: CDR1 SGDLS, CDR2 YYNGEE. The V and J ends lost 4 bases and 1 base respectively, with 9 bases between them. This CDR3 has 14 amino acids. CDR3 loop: CASSPRASYNEQFF. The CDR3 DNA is TGTGCCAGCAGCCCCCGAGCGTCCTACAATGAGCAGTTCTTC.

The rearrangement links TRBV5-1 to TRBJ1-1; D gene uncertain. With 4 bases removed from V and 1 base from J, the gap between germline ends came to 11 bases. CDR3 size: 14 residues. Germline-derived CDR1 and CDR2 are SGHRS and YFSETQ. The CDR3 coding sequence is TGCGCCAGCAGCCCGGGAGCCTCGAACACTGAAGCTTTCTTT. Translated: CASSPGASNTEAFF.